Listed here is a single TCR beta chain. This clone occurred once. Its antigen specificity is not known. No much larger clone is present one base from it, and per-base qualities are unavailable. TCRbeta CDR3 regions were amplified from genomic DNA by means of the immunoSEQ Assay, a bias-controlled multiplex PCR. On the authors' methods: The number of nucleated cells in each sample was estimated from the amplification of reference gene primers within the assay. To quantify the absolute abundance of each unique TCRbeta CDR3 rearrangement, sequence reads were collapsed and filtered. Productive Simpson clonality was computed per sample as the square root of Simpson's diversity index over productive rearrangements. This is the immuneACCESS table as TCRdb keeps it, with only in-frame sequences that have V and J called. A part of the clones is gone; compared with another copy, unresolved V genes explain less than half, and the rest is unexplained. D and trimming were read from the DNA, whereas the V and J calls and clone size are those reported in that table. Across this sample there are 250,000 to 300,000 clones, with approximately 90% seen only once. Around 2% of the sample comes from the top ten.

The sample belongs to a study of blood T cell repertoires in COVID-19 (dated by TCRdb to the early 2020s). In terms of the full investigation: Collaborator samples came from the United States, Italy and Spain and covered acute and convalescent phases of COVID-19. The prospective study material was composed of cDNA or gDNA derived from T cells, B-cell-depleted T cells, or PBMCs. Deeply sampled blood TCRbeta repertoires from subjects exposed to, actively infected with, or recovered from COVID-19 were included in the dataset. A freely available public database, intended as a resource for researchers studying the immune response to SARS-CoV-2, is where the repertoires were released. Samples were obtained from the ongoing ImmuneRACE study (first 160 participants) and from 950 to 1,500 subjects provided by 6 global collaborators. Sample metadata almost always included a de-identified subject ID, COVID-19 status, age in years and sex. Where HLA class I and class II types were available, the types were taken from metadata supplied by the sample provider, not from assay-based typing.

Study-wide findings and limitations: Clinical and demographic metadata were provided uncurated, with the amount varying by source and participant.

In Seattle, one collaborating source enrolled patients while the infection was active and tracked those patients longitudinally over the course of disease. Collaborating institutions collected whole blood in K2EDTA tubes following their own protocols. Collaborator samples were shipped for TCRbeta analysis as frozen whole blood, isolated PBMCs, or DNA extracted from either sample type. Reading from cysteine to phenylalanine, the CDR3 counts 17 amino acids. Solely the CDR3 DNA is kept, with 51 bases framed from the first base. CDR1 MDHEN and CDR2 SYDVKM are derived from the germline V gene. Here V drops 6 bases and J drops 2 bases, and the junction holds 11 bases not matched to any gene.

The sample was peripheral blood. This TCR was recovered from a woman in her twenties or thirties with COVID-19, enrolled during active disease. The chain uses TRBV28 and TRBJ1-2; 11 bases in the junction line up with TRBD1. The CDR3 amino acid sequence is: CASRVGQGEIGNYGYTF. The sequenced DNA is TGTGCCAGCAGAGTGGGACAGGGGGAAATAGGGAACTATGGCTACACCTTC.